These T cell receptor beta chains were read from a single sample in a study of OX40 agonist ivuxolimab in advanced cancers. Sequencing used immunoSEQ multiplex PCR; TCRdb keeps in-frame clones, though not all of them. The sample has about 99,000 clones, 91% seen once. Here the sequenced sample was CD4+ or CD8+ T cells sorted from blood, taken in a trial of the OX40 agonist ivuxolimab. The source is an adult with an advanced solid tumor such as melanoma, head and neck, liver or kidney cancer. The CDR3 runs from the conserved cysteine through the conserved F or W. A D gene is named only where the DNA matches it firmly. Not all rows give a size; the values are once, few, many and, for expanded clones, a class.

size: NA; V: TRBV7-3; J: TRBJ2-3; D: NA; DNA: TGTGCCAGCAGCTTGATGGTGGGGACAGATACGCAGTATTTT; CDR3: CASSLMVGTDTQYF
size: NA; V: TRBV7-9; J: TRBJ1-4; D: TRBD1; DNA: TGTGCCAGCAGCTTAGTGGGACAGGGGACAACTAATGAAAAACTGTTTTTT; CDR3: CASSLVGQGTTNEKLFF
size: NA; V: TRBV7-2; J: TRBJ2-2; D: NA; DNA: TGTGCCAGCAGCTTATTATCCGGGGAGCTGTTTTTT; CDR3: CASSLLSGELFF
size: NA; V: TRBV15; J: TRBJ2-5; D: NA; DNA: TGTGCCACCAGCAGAGAAGGCTCGGGACGGGAGCAGTACTTC; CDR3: CATSREGSGREQYF
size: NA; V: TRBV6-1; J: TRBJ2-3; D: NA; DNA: TGTGCCAGCAGTGAATCTGGCACTAGCACAGATACGCAGTATTTT; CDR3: CASSESGTSTDTQYF
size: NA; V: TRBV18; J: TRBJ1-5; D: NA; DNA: TGTGCCAGCTCACCACAGGGGTCCAATCAGCCCCAGCATTTT; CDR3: CASSPQGSNQPQHF
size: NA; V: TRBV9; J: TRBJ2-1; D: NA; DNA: TGTGCCAGCAACTCTCAAGGGCAGAACAATGAGCAGTTCTTC; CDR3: CASNSQGQNNEQFF
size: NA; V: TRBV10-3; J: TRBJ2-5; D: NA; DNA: TGTGCCATCAGTGAGTCTGGAGAGACCCAGTACTTC; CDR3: CAISESGETQYF
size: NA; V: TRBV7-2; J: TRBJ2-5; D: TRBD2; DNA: TGTGCCAGCAGCCCCGGGGGGGGGCGAGAGACCCAGTACTTC; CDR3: CASSPGGGRETQYF
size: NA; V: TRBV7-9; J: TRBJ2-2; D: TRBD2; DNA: TGTGCCAGCAGCGACCACCCCAGCGGGAACCCCCGGGAGCTGTTTTTT; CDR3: CASSDHPSGNPRELFF
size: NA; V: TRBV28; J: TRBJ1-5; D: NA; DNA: TGTGCCAGCAGTTTCCGAGTTGATGCTCAGCCCCAGCATTTT; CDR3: CASSFRVDAQPQHF
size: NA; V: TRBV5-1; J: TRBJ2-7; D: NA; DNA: TGTGCCAGCACTCAGGGTCGCTCCTACGAGCAGTACTTC; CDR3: CASTQGRSYEQYF
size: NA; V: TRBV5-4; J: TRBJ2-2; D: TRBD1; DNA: TGCGCCAGCAGCCAGAGGGACAGGGGGACCGGGGAGCTGTTTTTT; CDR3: CASSQRDRGTGELFF
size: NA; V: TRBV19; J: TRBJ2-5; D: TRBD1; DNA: TGTGCCAGTAGCTCGGGACAGGTCATTCAGTCCCAAGAGACCCAGTACTTC; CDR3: CASSSGQVIQSQETQYF
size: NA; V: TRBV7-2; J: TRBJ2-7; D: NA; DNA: TGTGCCAGCAGCTGGAGTTCCGGGACCGCCTCCTACGAGCAGTACTTC; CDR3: CASSWSSGTASYEQYF
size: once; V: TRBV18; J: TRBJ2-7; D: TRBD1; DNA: TGTGCCAGCTCACCACGAGGGGACAGTTTCTACGAGCAGTACTTC; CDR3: CASSPRGDSFYEQYF
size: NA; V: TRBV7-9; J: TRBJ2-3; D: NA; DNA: TGTGCCAGCAGCTGGTCATTGAGTACAGATACGCAGTATTTT; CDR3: CASSWSLSTDTQYF
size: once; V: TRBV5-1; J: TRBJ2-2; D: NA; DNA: TGCGCCAGCAGTTATCGGGACACCGGGGAGCTGTTTTTT; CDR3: CASSYRDTGELFF
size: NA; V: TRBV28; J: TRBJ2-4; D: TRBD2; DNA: TGTGCCAGCAGTTCGCCGGGACTAGCGGGACTAATTCAGTACTTC; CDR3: CASSSPGLAGLIQYF
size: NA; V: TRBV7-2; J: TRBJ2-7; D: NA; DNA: TGTGCCAGCAGCCAGCGTAGGGGCCTAGGGCAGTACTTC; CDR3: CASSQRRGLGQYF
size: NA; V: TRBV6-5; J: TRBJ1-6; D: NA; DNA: TGTGCCAGCAGTTACTCAGGGCCTCATTCACCCCTCCACTTT; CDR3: CASSYSGPHSPLHF
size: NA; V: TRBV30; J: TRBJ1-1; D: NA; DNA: TGTGCCTGGAGTTCCCTGAGCATGAACACTGAAGCTTTCTTT; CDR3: CAWSSLSMNTEAFF
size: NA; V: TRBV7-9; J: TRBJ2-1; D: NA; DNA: TGTGCCAGCAGCTTAGTGGGTGCGGAGAACAATGAGCAGTTCTTC; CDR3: CASSLVGAENNEQFF
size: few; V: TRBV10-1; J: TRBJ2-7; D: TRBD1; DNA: TGCGCCAGCAGTGACCGGACAGGGCTCAACGAGCAGTACTTC; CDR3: CASSDRTGLNEQYF
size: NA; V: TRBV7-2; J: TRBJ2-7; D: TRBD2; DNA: TGTGCCAGCAGGCAAGGACTAGCGGGGCCCAACGAGCAGTACTTC; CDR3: CASRQGLAGPNEQYF
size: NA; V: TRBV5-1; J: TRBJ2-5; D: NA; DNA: TGCGCCAGCAGCTTGGCAACACCGGGGACGGGGGAGACCCAGTACTTC; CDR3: CASSLATPGTGETQYF
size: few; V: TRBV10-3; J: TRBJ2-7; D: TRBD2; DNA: TGTGCCATCAGCAAGACTAGCGGAGACGAGCAGTACTTC; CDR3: CAISKTSGDEQYF
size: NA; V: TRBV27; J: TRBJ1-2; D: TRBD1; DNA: TGTGCCAGCAACACACGAAAAGGGGGCGATTACTATGGCTACACCTTC; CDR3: CASNTRKGGDYYGYTF